These 9 T cell receptor beta chains share one sample of origin, sequenced in a study of CD8 T cells in Susac syndrome. An amount of RNA that ranged from roughly 0.5 to 1 ug was reverse transcribed with random hexamers. TCRdb re-called the immunoSEQ multiplex PCR reads through MiXCR, storing one row per CDR3 protein. This table has around 140,000 distinct CDR3 sequences, around 86% appearing once. Sequenced sample: CD8+ T cells from PBMCs. These receptors originate from a human donor with multiple sclerosis.

The chain combines TRBV12-3 or TRBV12-4 with TRBJ1-5; D may be TRBD1 (5 bases). V was trimmed by 4 bases and J by 0 bases, leaving 13 bases between them. This CDR3 spans 16 amino acids. The CDR3 sequence: CASSYVREYSNQPQHF. DNA of the CDR3: TGTGCCAGCAGTTACGTCAGGGAGTATAGCAATCAGCCCCAGCATTTT.

This sequence joins TRBV12-3 or TRBV12-4 and TRBJ1-5, with no clear D. V gave up 4 bases and J gave up 0 bases, with 19 bases separating them. The CDR3 extends over 18 amino acids. The CDR3 is CASSYLYIGGSSNQPQHF. The CDR3 DNA reads TGTGCCAGCAGTTACCTCTACATAGGAGGGAGTAGCAATCAGCCCCAGCATTTT.

The chain couples TRBV25-1 to TRBJ2-7; the match to TRBD1 covers 9 bases. From germline, CDR1 is MGHDK and CDR2 SYGVNS. J gave up 4 bases and V 6 bases, and 10 bases lay outside the gene matches. CDR3 length: 15 amino acids. The CDR3: CASSSLGQGGYEQYF. CDR3 sequence (DNA): TGTGCCAGCAGCTCCTTGGGACAGGGCGGGTACGAGCAGTACTTC.

The genes are TRBV18 and TRBJ1-1; unclear D gene. The germline V gene has CDR1 KGHSH and CDR2 LQKENI. The CDR3 contains 13 residues. V shed 2 bases and J shed 0 bases, with 4 bases lying between them. CDR3 nucleotide sequence: TGTGCCAGCTCACCAGACCTGAACACTGAAGCTTTCTTT. Protein sequence: CASSPDLNTEAFF.

The chain employs TRBV14 and TRBJ2-7; no clear D gene. The germline V gene encodes CDR1 SGHDN and CDR2 FVKESK. This CDR3 is 13 amino acids long. Trimming pared 5 bases from V and 2 bases from J, leaving 10 bases between. This chain's CDR3 is CASSWGRTYEQYV. In nucleotides, the CDR3 is TGTGCCAGCAGCTGGGGTAGGACCTACGAGCAGTACGTC.

The chain employs TRBV6-2 or TRBV6-3 and TRBJ1-1; TRBD1 might be the D (5 bases). Germline V gene lookup returns CDR1 MNHEY and CDR2 SVGEGT. With 8 bases removed from V and 1 base from J, the gap between germline ends came to 11 bases. This CDR3 region has 13 residues. CDR3 amino acids: CASGYGGNTEAFF. CDR3 DNA sequence: TGTGCCAGCGGCTACGGGGGGAACACTGAAGCTTTCTTT.

The DNA of the CDR3 is TGTGCCTGGAGTGGGGACAGATCTCTTAATTCACCCCTCCACTTT. It codes for CAWSGDRSLNSPLHF. The chain recombines TRBV30 with TRBJ1-6, with 7 bases matching TRBD1. J lost 6 bases, V lost 1 base, and 6 bases had no gene match. Germline-derived CDR1 and CDR2 are GTSNPN and SVGIG (reference sequence). CDR3 size: 15 residues.

The chain links TRBV12-3 or TRBV12-4 to TRBJ2-3, with a weak D call TRBD2 (6 bases). V was clipped by 6 bases and J by 6 bases, with 19 bases between them. CDR3 length: 15 residues. CDR3 sequence: CASSLSVRGGDTQYF. The CDR3 region has the DNA TGTGCCAGCAGCCTCTCCGTGAGGGGAGGCGATACGCAGTATTTT.

This sequence joins TRBV7-9 and TRBJ2-5; D gene unclear. V was pared by 1 base and J by 3 bases, with 12 bases between. Per the germline V gene, CDR1 is SEHNR and CDR2 is FQNEAQ (reference sequence). This CDR3 contains 15 residues. CDR3 loop: CASSLGFRLEETQYF. CDR3 sequence (DNA): TGTGCCAGCAGCTTAGGGTTTAGACTTGAAGAGACCCAGTACTTC. The whole variable domain, filled in from reference TRBV7-9 and TRBJ2-5, reads DTGVSQNPRHKITKRGQNVTFRCDPISEHNRLYWYRQTLGQGPEFLTYFQNEAQLEKSRLLSDRFSAERPKGSFSTLEIQRTEQGDSAMYLCASSLGFRLEETQYFGPGTRLLVL.